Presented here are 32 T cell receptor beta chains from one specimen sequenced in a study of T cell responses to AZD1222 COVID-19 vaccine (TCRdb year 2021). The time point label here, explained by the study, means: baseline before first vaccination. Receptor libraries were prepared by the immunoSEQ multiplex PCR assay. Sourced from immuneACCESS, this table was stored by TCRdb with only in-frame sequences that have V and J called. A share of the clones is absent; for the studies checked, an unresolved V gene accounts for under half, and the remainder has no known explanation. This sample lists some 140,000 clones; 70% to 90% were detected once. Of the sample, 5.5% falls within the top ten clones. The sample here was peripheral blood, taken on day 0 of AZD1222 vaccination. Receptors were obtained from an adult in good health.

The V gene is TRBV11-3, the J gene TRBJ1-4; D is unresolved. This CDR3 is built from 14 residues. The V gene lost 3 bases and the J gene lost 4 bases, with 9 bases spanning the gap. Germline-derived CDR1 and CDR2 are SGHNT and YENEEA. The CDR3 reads CASSFGRVNEKLFF. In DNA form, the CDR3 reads TGTGCCAGCAGCTTCGGCAGAGTTAATGAAAAACTGTTTTTT. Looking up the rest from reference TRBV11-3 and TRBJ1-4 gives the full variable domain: EAGVVQSPRYKIIEKKQPVAFWCNPISGHNTLYWYLQNLGQGPELLIRYENEEAVDDSQLPKDRFSAERLKGVDSTLKIQPAELGDSAVYLCASSFGRVNEKLFFGSGTQLSVL.

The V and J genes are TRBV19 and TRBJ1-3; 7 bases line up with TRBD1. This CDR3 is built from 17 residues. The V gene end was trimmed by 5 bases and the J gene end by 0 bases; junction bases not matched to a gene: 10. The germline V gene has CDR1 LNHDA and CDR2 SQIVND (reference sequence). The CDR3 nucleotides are TGTGCCAGTAGTGCCCTCAGGACAGGCTTCTCTGGAAACACCATATATTTT. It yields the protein CASSALRTGFSGNTIYF.

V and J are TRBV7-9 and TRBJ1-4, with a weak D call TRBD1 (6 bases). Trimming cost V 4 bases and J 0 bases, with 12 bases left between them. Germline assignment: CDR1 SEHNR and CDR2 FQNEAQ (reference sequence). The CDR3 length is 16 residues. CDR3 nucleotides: TGTGCCAGCAGCTCCCTAACAGGGACAACTAATGAAAAACTGTTTTTT. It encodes CASSSLTGTTNEKLFF.

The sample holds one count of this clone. The CDR3 sequence is CASSPGTDAHGYTF. CDR3 nucleotide sequence: TGTGCCAGCAGCCCGGGGACGGATGCACATGGCTACACCTTC. The chain has TRBV5-4 and TRBJ1-2; maybe TRBD1 (5 bases). There are 14 residues in the CDR3. Trimming pared 4 bases from V and 6 bases from J, leaving 16 bases between. Germline CDR1 is SGHNT and CDR2 is YYREEE (reference sequence).

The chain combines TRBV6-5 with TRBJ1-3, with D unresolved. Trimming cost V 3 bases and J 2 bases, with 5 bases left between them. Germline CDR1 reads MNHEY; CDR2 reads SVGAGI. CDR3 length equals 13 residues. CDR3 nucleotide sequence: TGTGCCAGCAGTTATGGGGCTGGAAACACCATATATTTT. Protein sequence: CASSYGAGNTIYF.

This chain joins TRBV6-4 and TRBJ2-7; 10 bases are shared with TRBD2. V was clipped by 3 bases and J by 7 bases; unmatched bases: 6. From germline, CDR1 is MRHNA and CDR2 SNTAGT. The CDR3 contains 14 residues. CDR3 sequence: CASSESSGSAEQYF. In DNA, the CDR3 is TGTGCCAGCAGTGAGTCTAGCGGGAGTGCGGAGCAGTACTTC.

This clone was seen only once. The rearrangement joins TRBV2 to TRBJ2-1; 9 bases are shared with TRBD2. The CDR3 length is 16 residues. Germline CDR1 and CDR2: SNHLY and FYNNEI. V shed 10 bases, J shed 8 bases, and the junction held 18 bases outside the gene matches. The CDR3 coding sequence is TGTGCCAACCGGGAAATAGCGGGAGTAACTGGCGATGAGCAGTTCTTC. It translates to CANREIAGVTGDEQFF. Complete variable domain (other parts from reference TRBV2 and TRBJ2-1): EPEVTQTPSHQVTQMGQEVILRCVPISNHLYFYWYRQILGQKVEFLVSFYNNEISEKSEIFDDQFSVERPDGSNFTLKIRSTKLEDSAMYFCANREIAGVTGDEQFFGPGTRLTVL.

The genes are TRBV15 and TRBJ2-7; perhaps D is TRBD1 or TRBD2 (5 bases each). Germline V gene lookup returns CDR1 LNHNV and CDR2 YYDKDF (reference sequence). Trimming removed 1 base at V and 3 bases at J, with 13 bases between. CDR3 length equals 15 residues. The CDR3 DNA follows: TGTGCCACCAGCAGAGTGTCGGGACCAGACTACGAGCAGTACTTC. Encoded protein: CATSRVSGPDYEQYF.

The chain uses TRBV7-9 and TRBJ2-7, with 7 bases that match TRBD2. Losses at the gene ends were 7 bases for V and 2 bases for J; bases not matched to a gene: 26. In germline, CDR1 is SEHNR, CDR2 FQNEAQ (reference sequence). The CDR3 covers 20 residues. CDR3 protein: CASTLDIGKGGPNLPYEQYF. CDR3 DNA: TGTGCCAGCACCCTCGATATCGGTAAGGGAGGGCCTAACTTACCCTACGAGCAGTACTTC.

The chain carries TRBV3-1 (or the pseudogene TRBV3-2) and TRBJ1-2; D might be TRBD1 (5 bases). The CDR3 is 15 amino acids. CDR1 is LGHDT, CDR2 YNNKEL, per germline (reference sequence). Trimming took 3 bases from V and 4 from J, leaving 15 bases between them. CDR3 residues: CASSHHKGLGYGYTF. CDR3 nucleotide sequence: TGTGCCAGCAGCCATCATAAGGGGCTGGGCTATGGCTACACCTTC.

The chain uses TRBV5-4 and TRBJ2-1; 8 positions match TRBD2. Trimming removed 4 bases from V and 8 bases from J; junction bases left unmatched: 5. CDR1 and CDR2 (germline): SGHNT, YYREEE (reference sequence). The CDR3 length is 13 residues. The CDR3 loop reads CASSPGTSDEQFF. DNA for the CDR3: TGTGCCAGCAGCCCCGGGACTAGTGATGAGCAGTTCTTC.

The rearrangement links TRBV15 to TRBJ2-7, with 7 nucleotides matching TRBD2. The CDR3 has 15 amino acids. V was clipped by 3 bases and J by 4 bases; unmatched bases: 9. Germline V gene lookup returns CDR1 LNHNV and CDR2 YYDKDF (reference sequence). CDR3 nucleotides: TGTGCCACCAGCAGTAGCGGGCGTTCGACGTACGAGCAGTACTTC. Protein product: CATSSSGRSTYEQYF.

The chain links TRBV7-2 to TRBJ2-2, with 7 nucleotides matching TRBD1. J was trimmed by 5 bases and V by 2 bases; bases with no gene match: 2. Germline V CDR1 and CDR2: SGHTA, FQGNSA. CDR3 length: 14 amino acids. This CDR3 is CASSLLQGTGELFF. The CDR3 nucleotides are TGTGCCAGCAGCTTATTACAGGGGACCGGGGAGCTGTTTTTT.

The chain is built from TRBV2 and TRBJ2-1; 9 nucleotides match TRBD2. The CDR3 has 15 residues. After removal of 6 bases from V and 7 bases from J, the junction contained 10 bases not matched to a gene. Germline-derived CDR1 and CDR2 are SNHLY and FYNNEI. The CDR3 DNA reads TGTGCCAGCAGCAAGACTAGCGGAGTCGGAAATGAGCAGTTCTTC. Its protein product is CASSKTSGVGNEQFF. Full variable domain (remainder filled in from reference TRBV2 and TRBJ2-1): EPEVTQTPSHQVTQMGQEVILRCVPISNHLYFYWYRQILGQKVEFLVSFYNNEISEKSEIFDDQFSVERPDGSNFTLKIRSTKLEDSAMYFCASSKTSGVGNEQFFGPGTRLTVL.

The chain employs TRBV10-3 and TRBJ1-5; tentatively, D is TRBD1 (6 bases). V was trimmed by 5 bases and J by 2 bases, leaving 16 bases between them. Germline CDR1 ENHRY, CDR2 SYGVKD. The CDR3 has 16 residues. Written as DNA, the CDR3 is TGTGCCATCAGTCCAAGGGGGGGAGGCGGCAATCAGCCCCAGCATTTT. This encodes CAISPRGGGGNQPQHF.

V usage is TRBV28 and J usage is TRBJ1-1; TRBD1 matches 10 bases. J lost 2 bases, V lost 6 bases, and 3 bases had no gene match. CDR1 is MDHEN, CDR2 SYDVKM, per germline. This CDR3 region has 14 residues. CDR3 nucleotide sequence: TGTGCCAGCAGAGAGACAGGGGGCAACACTGAAGCTTTCTTT. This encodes CASRETGGNTEAFF.

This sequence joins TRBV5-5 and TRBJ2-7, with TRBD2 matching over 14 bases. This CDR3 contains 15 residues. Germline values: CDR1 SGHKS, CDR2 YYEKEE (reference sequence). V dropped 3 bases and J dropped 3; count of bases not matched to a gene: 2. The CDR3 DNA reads TGTGCCAGCAGCTCGGGACTAGCGGGAGTCTACGAGCAGTACTTC. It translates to CASSSGLAGVYEQYF.

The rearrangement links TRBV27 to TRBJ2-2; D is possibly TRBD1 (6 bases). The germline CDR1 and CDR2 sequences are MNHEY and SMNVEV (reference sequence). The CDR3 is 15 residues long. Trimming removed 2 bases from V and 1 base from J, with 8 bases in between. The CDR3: CASSLRGRNTGELFF. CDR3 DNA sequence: TGTGCCAGCAGTTTAAGGGGGAGGAACACCGGGGAGCTGTTTTTT.

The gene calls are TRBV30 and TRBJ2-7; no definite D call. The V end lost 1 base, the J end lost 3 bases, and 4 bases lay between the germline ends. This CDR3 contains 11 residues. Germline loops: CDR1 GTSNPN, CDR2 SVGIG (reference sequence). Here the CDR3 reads CAWSDLYEQYF. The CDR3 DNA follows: TGTGCCTGGAGTGACCTCTACGAGCAGTACTTC.

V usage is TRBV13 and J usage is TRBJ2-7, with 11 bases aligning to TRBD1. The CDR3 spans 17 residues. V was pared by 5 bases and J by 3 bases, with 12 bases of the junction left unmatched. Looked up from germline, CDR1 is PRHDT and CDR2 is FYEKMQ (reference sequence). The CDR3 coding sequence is TGTGCCAGCAGCGGTTGGACAGGGGGCTCTTTTGACTACGAGCAGTACTTC. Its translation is CASSGWTGGSFDYEQYF.

The CDR3, as DNA: TGTGCCAGCAGTAGGACCGGGACAGGGCTTGGCTACACCTTC. Amino acid sequence: CASSRTGTGLGYTF. J is TRBJ1-2 and V is TRBV6-5; 9 bases align to TRBD1. V gave up 5 bases and J gave up 7 bases; unmatched junction bases: 8. There are 14 residues in the CDR3. Looked up from germline, CDR1 is MNHEY and CDR2 is SVGAGI.

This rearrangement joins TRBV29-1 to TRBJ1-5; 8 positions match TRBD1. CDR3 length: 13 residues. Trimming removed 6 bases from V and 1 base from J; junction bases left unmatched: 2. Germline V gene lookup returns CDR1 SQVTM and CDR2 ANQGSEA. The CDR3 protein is CSVDRGSNQPQHF. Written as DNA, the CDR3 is TGCAGCGTCGACAGGGGCAGCAATCAGCCCCAGCATTTT.

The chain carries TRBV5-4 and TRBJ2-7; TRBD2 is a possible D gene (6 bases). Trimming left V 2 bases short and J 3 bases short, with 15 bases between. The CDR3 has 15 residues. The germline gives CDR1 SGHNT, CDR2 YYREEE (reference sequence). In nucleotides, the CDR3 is TGTGCCAGCAGCTTAGGGACTGGTTCCTTCTACGAGCAGTACTTC. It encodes CASSLGTGSFYEQYF.

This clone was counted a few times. CDR3 in amino acids: CATSDAVEGPGNTIYF. The DNA for the CDR3 is TGTGCCACCAGTGATGCGGTGGAGGGACCTGGAAACACCATATATTTT. J is TRBJ1-3 and V is TRBV24-1; weak D call: TRBD1 (5 bases). The CDR3 has 16 amino acids. Germline V gives CDR1 KGHDR, CDR2 SFDVKD. Deletions cut 3 bases from V and 2 bases from J, with 13 bases between.

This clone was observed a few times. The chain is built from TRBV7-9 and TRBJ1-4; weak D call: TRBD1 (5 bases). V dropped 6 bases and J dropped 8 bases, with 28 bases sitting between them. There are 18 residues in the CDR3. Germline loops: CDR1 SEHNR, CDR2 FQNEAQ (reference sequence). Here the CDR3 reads CASRKGLRDGVDGEKLFF. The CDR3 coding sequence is TGTGCCAGCAGAAAGGGGCTCAGGGATGGCGTTGATGGGGAAAAACTGTTTTTT.

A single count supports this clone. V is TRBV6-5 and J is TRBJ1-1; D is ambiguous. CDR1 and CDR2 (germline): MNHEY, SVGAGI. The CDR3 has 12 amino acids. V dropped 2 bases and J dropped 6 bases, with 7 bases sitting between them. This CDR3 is CASSYRVPEAFF. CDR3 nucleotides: TGTGCCAGCAGTTACAGGGTCCCTGAAGCTTTCTTT.

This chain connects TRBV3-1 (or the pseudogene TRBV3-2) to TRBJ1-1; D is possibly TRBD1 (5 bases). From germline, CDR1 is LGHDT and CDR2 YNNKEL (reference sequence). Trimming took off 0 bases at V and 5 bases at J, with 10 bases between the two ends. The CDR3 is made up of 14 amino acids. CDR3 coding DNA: TGTGCCAGCAGCCAAGATTTCGGGGGTACTGAAGCTTTCTTT. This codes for CASSQDFGGTEAFF.

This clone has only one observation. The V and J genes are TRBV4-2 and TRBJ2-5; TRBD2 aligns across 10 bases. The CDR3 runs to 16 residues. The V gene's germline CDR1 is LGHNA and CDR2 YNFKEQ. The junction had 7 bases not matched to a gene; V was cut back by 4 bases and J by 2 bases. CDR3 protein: CASSLTGTSVQETQYF. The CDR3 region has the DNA TGTGCCAGCAGCCTGACCGGGACTAGCGTTCAAGAGACCCAGTACTTC.

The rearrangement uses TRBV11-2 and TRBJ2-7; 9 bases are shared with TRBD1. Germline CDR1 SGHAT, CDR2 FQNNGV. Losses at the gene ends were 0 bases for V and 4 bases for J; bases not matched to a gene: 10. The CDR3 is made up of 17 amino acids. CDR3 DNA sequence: TGTGCCAGCAGCTTAGATCTATTAAGACAGGGGGTATACGAGCAGTACTTC. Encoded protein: CASSLDLLRQGVYEQYF. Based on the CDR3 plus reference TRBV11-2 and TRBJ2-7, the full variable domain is EAGVAQSPRYKIIEKRQSVAFWCNPISGHATLYWYQQILGQGPKLLIQFQNNGVVDDSQLPKDRFSAERLKGVDSTLKIQPAKLEDSAVYLCASSLDLLRQGVYEQYFGPGTRLTVT.

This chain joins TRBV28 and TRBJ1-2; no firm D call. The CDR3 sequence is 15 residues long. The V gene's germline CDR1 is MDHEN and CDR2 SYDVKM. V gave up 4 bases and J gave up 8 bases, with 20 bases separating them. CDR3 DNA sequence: TGTGCCAGCAGTTCTCTCGGGCCCCTTCCGCAGGGCTACACCTTC. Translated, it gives CASSSLGPLPQGYTF.

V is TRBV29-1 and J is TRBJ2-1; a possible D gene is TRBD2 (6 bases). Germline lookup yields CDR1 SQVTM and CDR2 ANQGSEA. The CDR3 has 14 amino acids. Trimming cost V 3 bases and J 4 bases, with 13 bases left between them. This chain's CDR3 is CSVEEGYQYNEQFF. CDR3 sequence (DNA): TGCAGCGTTGAGGAGGGGTACCAGTACAATGAGCAGTTCTTC.

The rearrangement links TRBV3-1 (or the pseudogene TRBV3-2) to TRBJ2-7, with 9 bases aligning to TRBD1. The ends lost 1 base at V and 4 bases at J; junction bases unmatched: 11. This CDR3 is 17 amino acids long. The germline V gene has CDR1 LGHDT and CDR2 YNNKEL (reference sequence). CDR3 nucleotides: TGTGCCAGCAGCCAAGTAGGGACAGGGTCCCGGCGTTACGAGCAGTACTTC. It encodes CASSQVGTGSRRYEQYF.